This T cell receptor (beta chain) was captured by sequencing in a study of blood T cells in healthy people across ages. With a J-beta primer mix and a sample-barcoded 5' primer, a second PCR ran roughly 6 to 11 cycles. TCRdb called the 5' RACE reads again in MiXCR, with one record for every CDR3 protein. The sample yields about 1,000,000 distinct CDR3 sequences, more than 35% seen once. The CDR3 runs 13 residues. Deletions cut 5 bases from V and 2 bases from J, with 9 bases between. Germline V gives CDR1 LNHDA, CDR2 SQIVND (reference sequence). This clonotype was seen more than once but under ten times.

The origin of this receptor is a woman aged 60-70 years in good health. Input material: blood. The gene calls are TRBV19 and TRBJ2-5; D is unclear. The chain's CDR3 is CASSEYRQETQYF. The CDR3 nucleotides read TGTGCCAGTAGTGAGTACCGACAAGAGACCCAGTACTTC.